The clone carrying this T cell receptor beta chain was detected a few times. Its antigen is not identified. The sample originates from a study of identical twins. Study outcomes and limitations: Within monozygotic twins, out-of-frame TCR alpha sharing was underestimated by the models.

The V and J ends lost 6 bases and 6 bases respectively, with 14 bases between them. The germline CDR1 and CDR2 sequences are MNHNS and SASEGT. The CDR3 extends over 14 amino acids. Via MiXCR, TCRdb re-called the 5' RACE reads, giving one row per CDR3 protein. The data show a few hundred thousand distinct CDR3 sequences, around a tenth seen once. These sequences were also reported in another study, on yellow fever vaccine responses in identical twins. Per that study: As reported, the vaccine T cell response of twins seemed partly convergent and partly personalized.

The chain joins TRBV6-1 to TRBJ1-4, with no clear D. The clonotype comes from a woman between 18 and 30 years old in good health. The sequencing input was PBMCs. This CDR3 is CASRKQYRDEKLFF. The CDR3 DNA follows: TGTGCCAGCAGGAAACAATATCGGGATGAAAAACTGTTTTTT.